This T cell receptor beta chain was captured by sequencing in a study of T cell responses to AZD1222 COVID-19 vaccine. The overall study: Second doses were pooled across both intervals (about 4 or about 12 weeks).

Study outcomes and limitations: The breadth and depth of Spike-specific TCRs increased once two AZD1222 doses had been given. There were mostly white British donors and more females than males, and clonal diversity was possibly underestimated. Mapped onto spike, vaccine-associated CD4 TCRs spanned it and were dominant at 160-218 and 743-854.

Points on this clone: The antigen is unknown.

Germline V CDR1 and CDR2: SGHRS, YFSETQ. Trimming removed 6 bases at V and 5 bases at J, with 15 bases between. The CDR3 consists of 15 residues. Profiled with immunoSEQ multiplex PCR; TCRdb holds only in-frame clones, not every one. The repertoire includes some 100,000 clones, about 89% of them detected once, and approximately 15% sits in the top ten. This chain uses TRBV5-1 with TRBJ1-6; D is possibly TRBD1 (6 bases). The sequencing used peripheral blood, collected on day 0 of AZD1222 vaccination. The source is an adult in good health. The CDR3 DNA sequence: TGCGCCAGCAAGGGGTCGCAGGGGAATAATTCACCCCTCCACTTT. Translating gives CASKGSQGNNSPLHF.